The source of this T cell receptor beta chain is a study of blood T cells in healthy people across ages. Primers used in a second PCR of roughly 7 to 12 cycles were a sample-barcoded 5' primer and a J-beta primer mix. The template-switch adaptor was a 5' adaptor with 12 random nucleotides. It tagged each cDNA molecule. MiXCR, run by TCRdb on the 5' RACE reads, gives a single entry per CDR3 protein. The sample lists under 800,000 distinct CDR3 sequences, under 25% occurring once. CDR3 length equals 12 residues. From germline, CDR1 is SGHTA and CDR2 FQGNSA. About this clonotype: The junction departs from germline at one end; a sequencing error may be responsible.

The TCR comes from a man aged 70-80 years in good health. Sequenced material: blood. The chain carries TRBV7-2 and TRBJ2-2; possibly TRBD2 for D (6 bases). CDR3 bases: TGTGCCAGCAGCCAATACCACGGGACTCCAATTTTT. Translated, it gives CASSQYHGTPIF.